These 29 T cell receptor beta chains were all obtained from the same sample, sequenced in a study of a mutant IDH1 vaccine in newly diagnosed glioma. Time point meaning: week 23, last vaccination. What each vaccine dose contained was 300 ug of mutant IDH1 20-mer peptide, accompanied by topical imiquimod. These receptors' targets are unknown. Profiling relied on immunoSEQ multiplex PCR, and the TCRdb table lists in-frame clones only, not all of them. The sample consists of approximately 30,000 clones, approximately 78% of them appearing once. The sequences come from PBMCs, collected from a glioma patient whose treatment included an IDH1 peptide vaccine. Receptors originate from a woman aged 25 to 39 with glioma.

This clone was seen only once. This chain joins TRBV5-4 and TRBJ1-2; D unclear. Deletions cut 4 bases from V and 8 bases from J, with 12 bases between. This CDR3 comprises 12 residues. Germline V gene lookup returns CDR1 SGHNT and CDR2 YYREEE (reference sequence). CDR3 sequence reads: CASSLSVYGYTF. Written as DNA, the CDR3 is TGTGCCAGCAGCCTTTCAGTCTACGGCTACACCTTC. Filled out from reference TRBV5-4 and TRBJ1-2, the complete variable domain reads ETGVTQSPTHLIKTRGQQVTLRCSSQSGHNTVSWYQQALGQGPQFIFQYYREEENGRGNFPPRFSGLQFPNYSSELNVNALELDDSALYLCASSLSVYGYTFGSGTRLTVV.

This chain links TRBV7-8 with TRBJ1-1; 12 bases are shared with TRBD1. This CDR3 region has 18 residues. V gave up 5 bases and J gave up 5 bases; unmatched junction bases: 15. Germline-derived CDR1 and CDR2 are SGHVS and FQNEAQ. CDR3 in amino acids: CASSRAGTGGSRGTEAFF. The CDR3 DNA sequence: TGTGCCAGCAGCCGCGCAGGGACAGGGGGCTCTAGGGGGACTGAAGCTTTCTTT.

The V and J genes are TRBV7-9 and TRBJ2-2, with D possibly TRBD1 on 6 matching bases. Per the germline V gene, CDR1 is SEHNR and CDR2 is FQNEAQ (reference sequence). This CDR3 comprises 15 residues. V shed 6 bases and J shed 6 bases, with 17 bases lying between them. The CDR3 protein is CASSHVRGLSGELFF. In DNA, the CDR3 is TGTGCCAGCAGTCACGTAAGGGGGTTATCCGGGGAGCTGTTTTTT.

The rearrangement links TRBV5-1 to TRBJ2-1; D possibly corresponds to TRBD1 (5 bases). V dropped 4 bases and J dropped 4 bases, with 9 bases sitting between them. Germline V lookup: CDR1 SGHRS, CDR2 YFSETQ. The CDR3 spans 13 residues. CDR3 coding DNA: TGCGCCAGCAGCCCAGGGCCATACAATGAGCAGTTCTTC. This translates into CASSPGPYNEQFF.

V and J are TRBV6-5 and TRBJ1-2, with TRBD1 matching over 9 bases. Germline trimming cut 2 bases from V and 8 bases from J; bases unmatched to any gene: 9. The CDR3 contains 15 residues. Germline loops: CDR1 MNHEY, CDR2 SVGAGI. The CDR3 region is CASSYTTTGGFGYTF. The CDR3 DNA reads as TGTGCCAGCAGTTACACTACTACAGGGGGCTTCGGCTACACCTTC.

The rearrangement links TRBV2 to TRBJ2-7; 7 nucleotides align to TRBD1. After removal of 1 base from V and 1 base from J, the junction contained 4 bases not matched to a gene. The CDR3 loop spans 15 amino acids. From germline, CDR1 is SNHLY and CDR2 FYNNEI. The CDR3 region has the DNA TGTGCCAGCAGTGAAGGGACAGGTCTTTCCTACGAGCAGTACTTC. Translated, it gives CASSEGTGLSYEQYF.

The chain carries TRBV4-3 and TRBJ2-7; 9 bases fit TRBD1. Germline CDR1 is LGHNA and CDR2 is YSLEER. The CDR3 length is 14 residues. After removal of 4 bases from V and 5 bases from J, the junction contained 6 bases not matched to a gene. CDR3 amino acids: CASSLRTGDDEQYF. Here the CDR3 DNA reads TGCGCCAGCAGCCTACGGACAGGGGACGACGAGCAGTACTTC.

This clone has more than one count but fewer than ten. The chain couples TRBV5-4 to TRBJ1-2, with D perhaps matching TRBD1 (5 bases). There are 14 residues in the CDR3. Trimming shortened V by 1 base and J by 7 bases, and 14 bases separated the two germline ends. Germline CDR1 and CDR2: SGHNT and YYREEE (reference sequence). CDR3: CASSLSGGVVGYTF. For the CDR3, the DNA is TGTGCCAGCAGCTTGAGCGGGGGGGTGGTTGGCTACACCTTC.

The rearrangement links TRBV10-2 to TRBJ1-5, with TRBD1 matching over 7 bases. The germline V gene encodes CDR1 WSHSY and CDR2 SAAADI. V trimming: 4 bases; J trimming: 5 bases; junction bases outside the gene matches: 8. CDR3 size: 15 residues. Here the CDR3 DNA reads TGCGCCAGCAGTGGAGGGGGGCAGGGGGATCAGCCCCAGCATTTT. Protein: CASSGGGQGDQPQHF.

CDR3 loop: CASSPAWGTEAFF. Written as DNA, the CDR3 is TGTGCCAGCAGCCCTGCCTGGGGCACTGAAGCTTTCTTT. This chain links TRBV7-9 with TRBJ1-1; D gene unclear. CDR1 SEHNR and CDR2 FQNEAQ come from the germline V gene (reference sequence). The V gene lost 5 bases and the J gene lost 4 bases, with 11 bases spanning the gap. The CDR3 contains 13 residues.

The chain carries TRBV4-3 and TRBJ1-2; 11 bases agree with TRBD1. Trimming removed 3 bases from V and 8 bases from J; junction bases left unmatched: 2. In germline, CDR1 is LGHNA, CDR2 YSLEER. The length of the CDR3 is 13 residues. DNA for the CDR3: TGCGCCAGCAGCCAGCGGACAGGGGGCGGCTACACCTTC. Protein: CASSQRTGGGYTF.

This chain links TRBV5-1 with TRBJ2-1; D not resolved. Germline assignment: CDR1 SGHRS and CDR2 YFSETQ. V lost 4 bases and J lost 0, with 11 bases in between. This CDR3 has 15 amino acids. CDR3 loop: CASSLTSSSYNEQFF. The DNA for the CDR3 is TGCGCCAGCAGCCTAACTTCGAGCTCCTACAATGAGCAGTTCTTC.

V is TRBV2 and J is TRBJ1-2; no clear D. The germline V gene has CDR1 SNHLY and CDR2 FYNNEI. The V and J ends lost 5 bases and 0 bases respectively, with 10 bases between them. The CDR3 sequence is 14 residues long. The CDR3 reads CASSPRETNYGYTF. CDR3 nucleotide sequence: TGTGCCAGCAGTCCCCGAGAAACTAACTATGGCTACACCTTC.

In nucleotides, the CDR3 is TGTGCCAGCAGCACCCGGGACACCAACAATGAGCAGTTCTTC. Encoded protein: CASSTRDTNNEQFF. The chain uses TRBV5-6 and TRBJ2-1; D is perhaps TRBD1 (6 bases). The CDR3 extends over 14 amino acids. The V end was cut by 4 bases, the J end by 5 bases, with 13 bases between. Germline loops: CDR1 SGHDT, CDR2 YYEEEE.

The J gene is TRBJ2-7, the V gene TRBV27, with a weak D call TRBD1 (6 bases). The germline V and J ends were trimmed by 0 bases and 6 bases, with 9 bases remaining between them. The CDR3 is made up of 13 amino acids. Germline V gives CDR1 MNHEY, CDR2 SMNVEV (reference sequence). DNA of the CDR3: TGTGCCAGCAGTTTATCGACAGGAAGCGAGCAGTACTTC. This codes for CASSLSTGSEQYF.

The CDR3 region is CASSPGGGYSTDTQYF. In DNA, the CDR3 is TGTGCCAGCAGTCCCGGGGGAGGGTATAGCACAGATACGCAGTATTTT. V usage is TRBV11-2 and J usage is TRBJ2-3; 7 positions agree with TRBD2. This CDR3 spans 16 amino acids. Germline loops: CDR1 SGHAT, CDR2 FQNNGV. The V gene end was trimmed by 6 bases and the J gene end by 0 bases; junction bases not matched to a gene: 9.

Only one count was recorded for this clone. The chain couples TRBV2 to TRBJ2-4, with no clear D. V was clipped by 8 bases and J by 0 bases, with 11 bases between them. Germline CDR1 SNHLY, CDR2 FYNNEI. This CDR3 is 14 amino acids long. The DNA of the CDR3 is TGTGCCAGCTCCAACCCTATAGCCAAAAACATTCAGTACTTC. It yields the protein CASSNPIAKNIQYF.

Only a few counts were recorded for this clone. The chain recombines TRBV4-1 with TRBJ2-7; D is unresolved. This CDR3 region has 14 residues. Germline V gene data show CDR1 as MGHRA and CDR2 as YSYEKL. V shed 0 bases and J shed 3 bases, with 9 bases lying between them. The CDR3 DNA follows: TGCGCCAGCAGCCAAGACTACCAGGACTACGAGCAGTACTTC. The encoded protein is CASSQDYQDYEQYF.

The genes are TRBV5-1 and TRBJ2-7; D is unclear. Germline CDR1 and CDR2: SGHRS and YFSETQ. V lost 1 base to trimming and J lost 0 bases, with 8 bases between them. CDR3 length: 14 amino acids. This chain's CDR3 is CASSLQASSYEQYF. The CDR3 nucleotides are TGCGCCAGCAGCTTGCAGGCTAGCTCCTACGAGCAGTACTTC.

This clone was counted a single time. V gene TRBV5-6 combines with J gene TRBJ2-1; TRBD2 agrees at 9 bases. The germline gives CDR1 SGHDT, CDR2 YYEEEE. After removal of 4 bases from V and 6 bases from J, the junction contained 8 bases not matched to a gene. CDR3 length: 15 amino acids. The CDR3 DNA follows: TGTGCCAGCAGCCTAGCGGGGAGCCGATCCAATGAGCAGTTCTTC. Translation: CASSLAGSRSNEQFF.

The chain couples TRBV10-3 to TRBJ1-2, with D possibly being TRBD1 (5 bases). The CDR3 has 15 amino acids. The germline CDR1 and CDR2 sequences are ENHRY and SYGVKD. V lost 10 bases and J 6 bases, leaving 24 bases between the germline ends. CDR3 coding DNA: TGTGCCAGCAGGACCCAAGGGGTCTTGAATAATGGCTACACCTTC. Translating gives CASRTQGVLNNGYTF.

This rearrangement joins TRBV25-1 to TRBJ2-7; 8 nucleotides agree with TRBD1. The V and J ends lost 6 bases and 3 bases, in that order; junction bases with no gene match: 7. CDR3 size: 14 residues. CDR1 is MGHDK and CDR2 is SYGVNS in the germline V gene. The CDR3 here is CASRKTGARYEQYF. As DNA, the CDR3 is TGTGCCAGCAGGAAGACAGGGGCCCGCTACGAGCAGTACTTC.

The chain employs TRBV6-5 and TRBJ1-5, with TRBD1 matching 11 bases. Germline trimming cut 6 bases from V and 5 bases from J; bases unmatched to any gene: 3. The CDR3 is 14 residues long. Germline values: CDR1 MNHEY, CDR2 SVGAGI. CDR3 in amino acids: CASRPGQGDQPQHF. The CDR3 DNA reads TGTGCCAGCAGGCCGGGACAGGGGGATCAGCCCCAGCATTTT.

The chain is built from TRBV14 and TRBJ2-7; 11 bases fit TRBD1. CDR1 and CDR2 from the germline V gene are SGHDN and FVKESK. V was clipped by 3 bases and J by 7 bases; unmatched bases: 17. The CDR3 is 18 residues long. The CDR3 sequence: CASSQTWFWTGGSGEQYF. CDR3 nucleotide sequence: TGTGCCAGCAGCCAGACATGGTTTTGGACAGGGGGCTCGGGGGAGCAGTACTTC.

The chain employs TRBV5-5 and TRBJ1-2; 8 bases line up with TRBD1. The CDR3 sequence is 13 residues long. Germline CDR1 reads SGHKS; CDR2 reads YYEKEE (reference sequence). V lost 7 bases to trimming and J lost 8 bases; unmatched junction nucleotides: 10. The CDR3 bases are TGTGCCAGCTCGCCACAGGGGGAAGGAGGCTACACCTTC. Its protein product is CASSPQGEGGYTF.

The rearrangement links TRBV7-8 to TRBJ2-3; D not certain. This CDR3 comprises 12 residues. Germline assignment: CDR1 SGHVS and CDR2 FQNEAQ. Trimming shortened V by 3 bases and J by 3 bases, and 4 bases separated the two germline ends. The CDR3 spells CASSFGTDTQYF. The CDR3, as DNA: TGTGCCAGCAGCTTCGGAACAGATACGCAGTATTTT.

The CDR3 region is CASSSGGTLGGKLFF. In DNA, the CDR3 is TGTGCCAGCAGTTCAGGGGGGACGTTGGGGGGGAAACTGTTTTTT. The genes are TRBV6-5 and TRBJ1-4; TRBD1 matches 7 bases. This CDR3 comprises 15 residues. Germline V CDR1 and CDR2: MNHEY, SVGAGI. The V and J ends lost 4 bases and 11 bases, in that order; junction bases with no gene match: 13.

The chain carries TRBV29-1 and TRBJ1-2, with 7 bases lining up with TRBD1. V lost 6 bases and J lost 7; bases outside the gene matches: 5. From germline, CDR1 is SQVTM and CDR2 ANQGSEA. The CDR3 is 11 amino acids. The CDR3 spells CSVSTGLGYTF. The CDR3 DNA follows: TGCAGCGTGTCGACAGGGCTTGGCTACACCTTC.

This clone has more than one count but fewer than ten. The rearrangement uses TRBV4-2 and TRBJ2-6, with D tentatively TRBD1 (5 bases). Trimming cost V 2 bases and J 4 bases, with 12 bases left between them. The CDR3 extends over 16 amino acids. Germline CDR1 and CDR2: LGHNA and YNFKEQ. The CDR3 protein is CASSQPSGSGANVLTF. CDR3 DNA: TGTGCCAGCAGCCAACCTTCAGGGTCCGGGGCCAACGTCCTGACTTTC.